This TCR beta chain was sequenced for a study of T cell repertoires in cytomegalovirus infection. The CDR3 sequence is 14 residues long. Germline V lookup: CDR1 SGHDT, CDR2 YYEEEE. V was clipped by 4 bases and J by 5 bases; unmatched bases: 7. Remarks on this clonotype: Its antigen is currently unknown.

TCRdb re-called the reads with MiXCR, one entry per CDR3 protein. The sample lists over 100,000 distinct CDR3 sequences, around 31% seen once, with approximately 78% in the top ten. The rearrangement links TRBV5-6 to TRBJ2-7, with TRBD1 matching 9 bases. The sample was CD8+ T cells from cultured PBMCs, taken from culture after CMV antigen stimulation. This TCR was sampled from a human donor in good health (CMV status not recorded). Some clones in this sample may be carry-over from other donors' samples. This chain's CDR3 is CASSIGQGSHEQYF. The CDR3 DNA is TGTGCCAGCAGCATAGGACAGGGGAGCCACGAGCAGTACTTC. The full variable domain, rest sourced from reference TRBV5-6 and TRBJ2-7, is DAGVTQSPTHLIKTRGQQVTLRCSPKSGHDTVSWYQQALGQGPQFIFQYYEEEERQRGNFPDRFSGHQFPNYSSELNVNALLLGDSALYLCASSIGQGSHEQYFGPGTRLTVT.